The 8 T cell receptor beta chains presented below share a single source sample, sequenced in a study of T cell responses to AZD1222 COVID-19 vaccine. The method was immunoSEQ multiplex PCR; TCRdb's version includes in-frame clones alone and lacks a portion of them. The data contain roughly 120,000 clones, about 90% of them singletons. Sequenced here: peripheral blood, sampled on day 0 of AZD1222 vaccination. The receptors were sampled from an adult in good health.

This clone was seen a few times. This chain uses TRBV18 with TRBJ2-5, with 9 nucleotides matching TRBD1. Germline CDR1 is KGHSH and CDR2 is LQKENI. J lost 1 base, V lost 6 bases, and 12 bases had no gene match. The CDR3 contains 17 residues. DNA of the CDR3: TGTGCCAGCTCGGCAAGGACAGGGGCGTCCTCCCAAGAGACCCAGTACTTC. The encoded protein is CASSARTGASSQETQYF.

The rearrangement uses TRBV11-3 and TRBJ2-1, with D maybe TRBD1 (6 bases). Germline CDR1 reads SGHNT; CDR2 reads YENEEA. The germline V and J ends were trimmed by 4 bases and 9 bases, with 19 bases remaining between them. The CDR3 spans 15 residues. The CDR3 DNA reads TGTGCCAGCAGCTCCAATACCAGGGGTTTCACTGAGCAGTTCTTC. The encoded protein is CASSSNTRGFTEQFF.

The J gene is TRBJ2-7, the V gene TRBV18; 7 positions match TRBD1. CDR1 and CDR2 (germline): KGHSH, LQKENI. The CDR3 has 16 amino acids. The junction had 8 bases not matched to a gene; V was cut back by 0 bases and J by 3 bases. The CDR3 DNA follows: TGTGCCAGCTCACCACCGTCAGAAACAGGGGACTACGAGCAGTACTTC. This translates into CASSPPSETGDYEQYF.

The chain has TRBV24-1 and TRBJ1-2, with D unclear. Germline values: CDR1 KGHDR, CDR2 SFDVKD. V lost 6 bases and J lost 2, with 9 bases in between. This CDR3 region has 13 residues. CDR3 in amino acids: CATSRAGNYGYTF. For the CDR3, the DNA is TGTGCCACCAGTAGGGCCGGGAACTATGGCTACACCTTC.

The V and J genes are TRBV15 and TRBJ1-4, with 8 bases that match TRBD1. Germline V gives CDR1 LNHNV, CDR2 YYDKDF (reference sequence). The CDR3 covers 17 residues. The V segment lost 2 bases and the J segment 6 bases; nucleotides outside the gene matches: 11. CDR3: CATSRTYLDREDEKLFF. In DNA, the CDR3 is TGTGCCACCAGCAGAACATACTTGGACAGGGAGGATGAAAAACTGTTTTTT.

This clone has just one count. This rearrangement joins TRBV14 to TRBJ2-7; D unclear. Germline V lookup: CDR1 SGHDN, CDR2 FVKESK. The CDR3 length is 12 residues. Trimming took off 2 bases at V and 4 bases at J, with 6 bases between the two ends. CDR3 in DNA: TGTGCCAGCAGCCAATTACCATACGAGCAGTACTTC. Amino acid sequence: CASSQLPYEQYF.

This clone was counted a few times. The junction departs from the called germline gene at one end, perhaps through a read error. This chain connects TRBV7-7 to TRBJ2-2; the D gene is possibly TRBD2 (5 bases). CDR3 size: 16 residues. Germline V gene sequence: CDR1 SSHAT, CDR2 FNYEAQ (reference sequence). Written as DNA, the CDR3 is TGTGCTAGCAGCACCTTAGAGGGATACATGAACGGGGAGCTGTTTTTT. This translates into CASSTLEGYMNGELFF.

The CDR3 DNA sequence: TGTGCCAGCTCACGGGACTGGCAGACTTCGCAGTTCTTC. Protein product: CASSRDWQTSQFF. The rearrangement uses TRBV6-5 and TRBJ2-1; possible D gene TRBD2, 6 bases. The V gene lost 8 bases and the J gene lost 12 bases, with 20 bases spanning the gap. The germline CDR1 and CDR2 sequences are MNHEY and SVGAGI. This CDR3 is built from 13 residues.